What follows describes a single T cell receptor beta chain. Its antigen is unidentified. These data are taken from a study of CD8+ T cells in alopecia areata. About the research overall: Treated patients' severity was scored by percentage of affected scalp area. Points from the study as a whole: Throughout tofacitinib, many expanded lesional clones continued to persist in scalp and blood. Tissue-resident alphabeta T cells belonging to normal skin likewise get sequenced within scalp specimens.

As to treatment: oral pan-JAK inhibitor, 5-10 mg twice daily. The CDR3 is 14 amino acids. J gave up 6 bases and V 2 bases, and 5 bases lay outside the gene matches. Germline assignment: CDR1 SQVTM and CDR2 ANQGSEA. Following RNA extraction, reverse transcription yielded cDNA that acted as the sequencing template. Measured with immunoSEQ multiplex PCR; TCRdb has only the in-frame clones, and not every one. Of fewer than 250,000 clones in the sample, 45% to 75% were seen once. The chain is built from TRBV29-1 and TRBJ2-1; TRBD2 aligns across 9 bases. The specimen comprised CD4+ T cells sorted from blood, sampled at week 4, from a patient treated with tofacitinib. The sequence derives from a human donor with alopecia areata. The CDR3 is CSVEKGREGNEQFF. In DNA, the CDR3 is TGCAGCGTTGAAAAGGGGCGGGAGGGCAATGAGCAGTTCTTC.